Each of the 4 T cell receptor beta chains below was sequenced from the same sample in a study of T-cell reconstitution after alpha-beta-depleted transplantation in children. Researchers prepared the TCRbeta library using unique molecular identifiers, the study reports. TCRdb processed the PCR reads anew with MiXCR; each CDR3 protein has one entry. The sample contains some 590,000 distinct CDR3 sequences, about 10% of which appear only once. The specimen comprised PBMCs from the stem cell graft donor, sampled from the stem cell graft. Receptor source: a human donor who donated a stem cell graft to a child with acute myeloid leukemia.

The chain is built from TRBV14 and TRBJ1-3; D not certain. Germline CDR1 and CDR2: SGHDN and FVKESK. V was trimmed by 4 bases and J by 2 bases, leaving 6 bases between them. This CDR3 is 13 amino acids long. The CDR3 DNA sequence: TGTGCCAGCAGCCCAGTTGCTGGAAACACCATATATTTT. Protein product: CASSPVAGNTIYF.

This clonotype was seen only a few times. The V and J genes are TRBV6-4 and TRBJ2-1; D gene ambiguous. This CDR3 has 13 residues. Germline CDR1 is MRHNA and CDR2 is SNTAGT. V shed 4 bases and J shed 4 bases, with 8 bases lying between them. The CDR3 region has the DNA TGTGCCAGCAGTGTGTCCCATTACAATGAGCAGTTCTTC. Protein product: CASSVSHYNEQFF.

The chain uses TRBV7-9 and TRBJ2-1; 9 bases map to TRBD2. This CDR3 is 13 amino acids long. Trimming at V came to 5 bases and at J to 10 bases, leaving 6 bases not matched to a gene. Germline lookup yields CDR1 SEHNR and CDR2 FQNEAQ (reference sequence). CDR3 region: CASSLPGLAEQFF. For the CDR3, the DNA is TGTGCCAGCAGCCTTCCGGGACTAGCAGAGCAGTTCTTC.

To note about this clonotype: The germline gene is not matched at one end of the junction; a read error may be the cause. V is TRBV5-1 and J is TRBJ2-1; 9 bases match TRBD1. The CDR3 spans 13 residues. Germline V gene lookup returns CDR1 SGHRS and CDR2 YFSETQ. The CDR3 DNA is TGCGCCAGCAGCCCCGACCCCGGGACAGGGAACCTCTTC. As protein: CASSPDPGTGNLF.